Following are 28 T cell receptor beta chains from one sample sequenced in a study of OX40 agonist ivuxolimab in advanced cancers. Data came from immunoSEQ multiplex PCR; TCRdb stores just in-frame clones and leaves some out. The sample shows about 81,000 clones, under 90% of them seen only once. The sample in question was CD4+ or CD8+ T cells sorted from blood, obtained in a trial of the OX40 agonist ivuxolimab. These receptors all come from an adult with an advanced solid tumor such as melanoma, head and neck, liver or kidney cancer.

V usage is TRBV7-9 and J usage is TRBJ2-2; no reliable D call. Germline CDR1 and CDR2: SEHNR and FQNEAQ (reference sequence). The V gene lost 2 bases and the J gene lost 6 bases, with 7 bases spanning the gap. This CDR3 has 13 amino acids. The CDR3 loop is CASSLKGAGELFF. The CDR3 DNA reads as TGTGCCAGCAGCTTAAAAGGAGCCGGGGAGCTGTTTTTT.

The J gene is TRBJ2-2, the V gene TRBV5-8; D gene uncertain. CDR3 length: 14 residues. Germline loops: CDR1 SGHTS, CDR2 YDEGEE. V shed 4 bases and J shed 5 bases, with 12 bases lying between them. CDR3 bases: TGTGCCAGCAGCACGGGCAGAACAACCGGGGAGCTGTTTTTT. As protein: CASSTGRTTGELFF. Supplemented by reference TRBV5-8 and TRBJ2-2, the full variable domain reads EAGVTQSPTHLIKTRGQQATLRCSPISGHTSVYWYQQALGLGLQFLLWYDEGEERNRGNFPPRFSGRQFPNYSSELNVNALELEDSALYLCASSTGRTTGELFFGEGSRLTVL.

V is TRBV21-1 and J is TRBJ1-1; the listed D gene, TRBD1, was not tested against the DNA. TRBV21-1 is a listed pseudogene. The CDR3 is 15 amino acids. The CDR3 reads CASSKNRGLNTEAFF. In nucleotides, the CDR3 is TGTGCCAGCAGCAAAAACAGGGGACTCAACACTGAAGCTTTCTTT.

The genes are TRBV15 and TRBJ2-7; D tentatively reads TRBD1 or TRBD2 (5 bases each). This CDR3 has 12 residues. Trimming stripped 2 bases from V and 5 bases from J, with 7 bases between. Germline CDR1 reads LNHNV; CDR2 reads YYDKDF (reference sequence). The CDR3 sequence is CATSRMGDEQYF. The DNA for the CDR3 is TGTGCCACCAGCAGAATGGGGGACGAGCAGTACTTC.

This clone was seen more than once but under ten times. The chain joins TRBV27 to TRBJ2-3, with D possibly matching TRBD2 (5 bases). The CDR3 extends over 15 amino acids. V lost 0 bases and J lost 4, with 11 bases in between. Germline CDR1 is MNHEY and CDR2 is SMNVEV (reference sequence). DNA of the CDR3: TGTGCCAGCAGTTTATCAAAAGGGAGCGCAGATACGCAGTATTTT. It is translated as CASSLSKGSADTQYF.

The chain links TRBV7-8 to TRBJ1-2, with D uncertain. There are 14 residues in the CDR3. The V gene's germline CDR1 is SGHVS and CDR2 FQNEAQ. Trimming left V 1 base short and J 6 bases short, with 12 bases between. CDR3 nucleotide sequence: TGTGCCAGCAGCTTAGACCCGACCGGCCATGGCTACACCTTC. Amino acids: CASSLDPTGHGYTF.

The genes are TRBV27 and TRBJ2-7; 9 bases match TRBD2. The V segment lost 5 bases and the J segment 5 bases; nucleotides outside the gene matches: 10. The CDR3 spans 15 residues. Germline assignment: CDR1 MNHEY and CDR2 SMNVEV (reference sequence). CDR3 DNA: TGTGCCAGCAGTCCACGTAGCGGGAGAATCGACGAGCAGTACTTC. Translation gives CASSPRSGRIDEQYF.

The rearrangement joins TRBV27 to TRBJ2-7, with D tentatively TRBD1 or TRBD2 (5 bases each). The CDR3 consists of 15 residues. V lost 8 bases and J 4 bases, leaving 21 bases between the germline ends. Germline V gene sequence: CDR1 MNHEY, CDR2 SMNVEV (reference sequence). The CDR3 loop reads CASGFGTGTSYEQYF. The CDR3 DNA sequence: TGTGCCAGCGGGTTTGGGACCGGGACCTCGTACGAGCAGTACTTC.

This chain uses TRBV25-1 with TRBJ1-2, with 8 bases matching TRBD1. Germline V gene lookup returns CDR1 MGHDK and CDR2 SYGVNS. This CDR3 has 14 amino acids. V gave up 3 bases and J gave up 4 bases; unmatched junction bases: 4. CDR3 residues: CASSDSGGSYGYTF. The DNA for the CDR3 is TGTGCCAGCAGTGATTCAGGGGGCAGCTATGGCTACACCTTC.

The rearrangement links TRBV6-1 to TRBJ2-1; 7 bases match TRBD2. The V and J ends lost 6 bases and 6 bases, in that order; junction bases with no gene match: 8. In germline, CDR1 is MNHNS, CDR2 SASEGT. The CDR3 sequence is 14 residues long. CDR3 DNA: TGTGCCAGCAGCCGGGAGCCGGGGGGCAATGAGCAGTTCTTC. Translating it yields CASSREPGGNEQFF.

This chain joins TRBV9 and TRBJ2-1; D gene uncertain. Trimming removed 3 bases at V and 3 bases at J, with 4 bases between. Looked up from germline, CDR1 is SGDLS and CDR2 is YYNGEE. This CDR3 contains 12 residues. CDR3 in amino acids: CASSARYNEQFF. The DNA of the CDR3 is TGTGCCAGCAGCGCCCGCTACAATGAGCAGTTCTTC.

J is TRBJ2-4 and V is TRBV4-1, with D possibly matching TRBD1 (6 bases). The V end was cut by 4 bases, the J end by 0 bases, with 10 bases between. CDR1 is MGHRA, CDR2 YSYEKL, per germline. The CDR3 has 15 amino acids. The CDR3 DNA sequence: TGCGCCAGCAGCCTGGACAGTCTAGCCAAAAACATTCAGTACTTC. It specifies CASSLDSLAKNIQYF.

The V and J genes are TRBV27 and TRBJ2-3; D remains ambiguous. This CDR3 spans 14 amino acids. Trimming shortened V by 1 base and J by 3 bases, and 8 bases separated the two germline ends. Germline V lookup: CDR1 MNHEY, CDR2 SMNVEV (reference sequence). Here the CDR3 DNA reads TGTGCCAGCAGTTTATTGGGTGAGACAGATACGCAGTATTTT. As protein: CASSLLGETDTQYF.

This clone has just a few counts. The chain uses TRBV5-6 and TRBJ2-7; a weak D match, TRBD2 (6 bases). The germline V and J ends were trimmed by 4 bases and 0 bases, with 14 bases remaining between them. The CDR3 consists of 15 residues. The germline V gene has CDR1 SGHDT and CDR2 YYEEEE. CDR3: CASSTIRDSSYEQYF. The CDR3 DNA sequence: TGTGCCAGCAGCACAATCCGGGACTCCTCCTACGAGCAGTACTTC.

The gene calls are TRBV4-1 and TRBJ2-7; D is unresolved. Trimming pared 0 bases from V and 0 bases from J, leaving 12 bases between. The CDR3 totals 16 residues. Germline values: CDR1 MGHRA, CDR2 YSYEKL. CDR3 in amino acids: CASSQDPGISSYEQYF. The CDR3 nucleotides read TGCGCCAGCAGCCAAGACCCGGGCATAAGCTCCTACGAGCAGTACTTC.

This sequence joins TRBV7-9 and TRBJ2-1; D is possibly TRBD2 (6 bases). The CDR3 consists of 15 residues. V lost 7 bases to trimming and J lost 3 bases, with 16 bases between them. Per the germline V gene, CDR1 is SEHNR and CDR2 is FQNEAQ (reference sequence). The CDR3 loop is CASTYAGIGYNEQFF. CDR3 bases: TGTGCCAGCACCTACGCGGGGATAGGCTACAATGAGCAGTTCTTC. Filled out from reference TRBV7-9 and TRBJ2-1, the complete variable domain reads DTGVSQNPRHKITKRGQNVTFRCDPISEHNRLYWYRQTLGQGPEFLTYFQNEAQLEKSRLLSDRFSAERPKGSFSTLEIQRTEQGDSAMYLCASTYAGIGYNEQFFGPGTRLTVL.

This sequence joins TRBV7-2 and TRBJ2-5; TRBD2 aligns across 11 bases. Germline-derived CDR1 and CDR2 are SGHTA and FQGNSA. The CDR3 extends over 16 amino acids. V shed 3 bases, J shed 7 bases, and the junction held 10 bases outside the gene matches. CDR3 amino acids: CASSFLTSGSRRTQYF. The CDR3 coding sequence is TGTGCCAGCAGCTTTCTCACTAGCGGGAGTCGAAGGACCCAGTACTTC.

A few counts support this clone. J is TRBJ1-2 and V is TRBV7-6; D possibly corresponds to TRBD1 (6 bases). The germline gives CDR1 SGHVS, CDR2 FNYEAQ. The V end was cut by 5 bases, the J end by 1 base, with 8 bases between. The CDR3 sequence is 13 residues long. The chain's CDR3 is CASSPDSNYGYTF. The DNA for the CDR3 is TGTGCCAGCAGCCCGGACAGTAACTATGGCTACACCTTC. Variable domain in full (rest from reference TRBV7-6 and TRBJ1-2): GAGVSQSPRYKVTKRGQDVALRCDPISGHVSLYWYRQALGQGPEFLTYFNYEAQQDKSGLPNDRFSAERPEGSISTLTIQRTEQRDSAMYRCASSPDSNYGYTFGSGTRLTVV.

J is TRBJ2-2 and V is TRBV9; unclear D gene. Germline CDR1 and CDR2: SGDLS and YYNGEE. CDR3 length equals 15 residues. V lost 0 bases and J lost 6, with 12 bases in between. CDR3 in amino acids: CASSVVVGRPGELFF. CDR3 in DNA: TGTGCCAGCAGCGTAGTAGTGGGTCGCCCCGGGGAGCTGTTTTTT. Together with reference TRBV9 and TRBJ2-2, the CDR3 gives the full variable domain: DSGVTQTPKHLITATGQRVTLRCSPRSGDLSVYWYQQSLDQGLQFLIQYYNGEERAKGNILERFSAQQFPDLHSELNLSSLELGDSALYFCASSVVVGRPGELFFGEGSRLTVL.

The chain has TRBV2 and TRBJ2-7, with D maybe TRBD1 (6 bases). V lost 6 bases to trimming and J lost 1 base, with 13 bases between them. Germline CDR1 reads SNHLY; CDR2 reads FYNNEI. The CDR3 is made up of 14 amino acids. CDR3 sequence: CASSPGQISYEQYF. Written as DNA, the CDR3 is TGTGCCAGCAGCCCAGGACAGATTTCCTACGAGCAGTACTTC.

This clone was seen only a few times. The V call is TRBV10-3, the J call TRBJ2-7; D ambiguous. This CDR3 comprises 13 residues. Germline V CDR1 and CDR2: ENHRY, SYGVKD. V was shortened by 0 bases and J by 2 bases, with 5 bases between the two germline ends. The CDR3 coding sequence is TGTGCCATCAGTGAGTCGAGACCCTACGAGCAGTACTTC. It is translated as CAISESRPYEQYF.

On this clone: The sample contains more than one DNA sequence encoding this CDR3. The chain combines TRBV5-6 with TRBJ1-5; D uncertain. Trimming pared 0 bases from V and 6 bases from J, leaving 10 bases between. The germline V gene has CDR1 SGHDT and CDR2 YYEEEE. This CDR3 is 14 amino acids long. CDR3: CASSLVGEGQPQHF. CDR3 in DNA: TGTGCCAGCAGCTTGGTCGGGGAAGGTCAGCCCCAGCATTTT.

The chain couples TRBV27 to TRBJ1-1; TRBD1 aligns across 9 bases. The CDR3 covers 15 residues. Germline V gene sequence: CDR1 MNHEY, CDR2 SMNVEV (reference sequence). V lost 6 bases, J lost 0 bases, and 5 bases stayed unmatched. The CDR3 DNA is TGTGCCAGCAGCGAAGGACAGGGGATGAACACTGAAGCTTTCTTT. This translates into CASSEGQGMNTEAFF.

This sequence joins TRBV5-1 and TRBJ2-5, with 16 positions matching TRBD2. This CDR3 region has 18 residues. The germline CDR1 and CDR2 sequences are SGHRS and YFSETQ. The J segment lost 4 bases and the V segment lost 3 bases, leaving 9 bases of the junction unmatched. CDR3 in amino acids: CASSSGLAGGPSVETQYF. CDR3 coding DNA: TGCGCCAGCAGCTCGGGACTAGCGGGGGGGCCGTCTGTAGAGACCCAGTACTTC. Together with reference TRBV5-1 and TRBJ2-5, the CDR3 gives the full variable domain: KAGVTQTPRYLIKTRGQQVTLSCSPISGHRSVSWYQQTPGQGLQFLFEYFSETQRNKGNFPGRFSGRQFSNSRSEMNVSTLELGDSALYLCASSSGLAGGPSVETQYFGPGTRLLVL.

The chain links TRBV28 to TRBJ2-2, with TRBD1 matching 12 bases. The CDR3 covers 16 residues. Germline CDR1 and CDR2: MDHEN and SYDVKM. V was clipped by 6 bases and J by 9 bases; unmatched bases: 11. In nucleotides, the CDR3 is TGTGCCAGCAGCAGCTCGGGACAGGGGGCGATCAGGGAGCTGTTTTTT. Its translation: CASSSSGQGAIRELFF.

The chain couples TRBV27 to TRBJ2-7, with a weak D call TRBD1 (5 bases). The germline V gene has CDR1 MNHEY and CDR2 SMNVEV (reference sequence). Trimming shortened V by 0 bases and J by 2 bases, and 11 bases separated the two germline ends. The CDR3 has 15 amino acids. In DNA form, the CDR3 reads TGTGCCAGCAGTTTATCGGGGCAGAGCCCCTACGAGCAGTACGTC. Translated, it gives CASSLSGQSPYEQYV.

This clone was counted only a few times. The sample has other DNA sequences that encode this CDR3 too. The V and J genes are TRBV5-1 and TRBJ1-1, with D possibly TRBD1 on 6 matching bases. CDR3 size: 14 residues. The germline V and J ends were trimmed by 0 bases and 1 base, with 7 bases remaining between them. The germline V gene encodes CDR1 SGHRS and CDR2 YFSETQ. The CDR3, as DNA: TGCGCCAGCAGCTTGGCGGGGGCGAACACTGAAGCTTTCTTT. This codes for CASSLAGANTEAFF.

V and J are TRBV7-3 and TRBJ2-3, with D perhaps TRBD2 (6 bases). Per germline, CDR1 SGHTA and CDR2 FQGTGA. The CDR3 runs to 13 residues. The germline V and J ends were trimmed by 10 bases and 6 bases, with 17 bases remaining between them. The CDR3 region has the DNA TGTGCCACCGCCCCGGGAGACGGGGATACGCAGTATTTT. This codes for CATAPGDGDTQYF. The full variable domain, its missing parts supplied by reference TRBV7-3 and TRBJ2-3, is GAGVSQTPSNKVTEKGKYVELRCDPISGHTALYWYRQSLGQGPEFLIYFQGTGAADDSGLPNDRFFAVRPEGSVSTLKIQRTERGDSAVYLCATAPGDGDTQYFGPGTRLTVL.